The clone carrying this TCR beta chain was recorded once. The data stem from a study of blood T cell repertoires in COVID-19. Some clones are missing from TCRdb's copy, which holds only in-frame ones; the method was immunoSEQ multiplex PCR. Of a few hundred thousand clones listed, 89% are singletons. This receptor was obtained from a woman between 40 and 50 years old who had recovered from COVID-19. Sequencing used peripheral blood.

The CDR3 nucleotides read TGTGCCACCGAAGGGACAGGCCGGGGCACCGGGGAGCTGTTTTTT. It yields the protein CATEGTGRGTGELFF. J is TRBJ2-2 and V is TRBV24-1; 8 nucleotides line up with TRBD1. Germline-derived CDR1 and CDR2 are KGHDR and SFDVKD. With V trimmed by 9 bases and J by 4 bases, 9 bases remained unmatched. The CDR3 is made up of 15 amino acids.